This is a list of T cell receptor beta chains from one sample in a study of blood T cell repertoires in COVID-19. Sequenced by immunoSEQ multiplex PCR; TCRdb stores in-frame clones only, minus some. The sample has 200,000 to 250,000 clones, 85% seen once; the top ten hold over 15%. The sequencing sample was made of PBMCs or T cells enriched from blood (not recorded which). The receptor set was obtained from a man aged 40-55 years who had recovered from COVID-19. Both conserved end residues are part of each CDR3. Each record gives: D gene, clone size, V gene, J gene, CDR3 DNA, CDR3 protein. The D gene is left open where the match is weak. Rows give clone size only sometimes, using once, few, many, or a class for an expanded clone.

TRBD2	NA	TRBV2	TRBJ2-7	TGTGCCAGCTCCGAAGGCAGAGCGGGGTACGAGCAGTACTTC	CASSEGRAGYEQYF
NA	NA	TRBV6-6	TRBJ1-1	TGTGCCAGCAGAGGACAGCCGACTGAAGCTTTCTTT	CASRGQPTEAFF
NA	NA	TRBV11-2	TRBJ1-4	TGTGCCAGCAGTATTAATGAAAAACTGTTTTTT	CASSINEKLFF
TRBD1	NA	TRBV3-1/TRBV3-2	TRBJ1-2	TGTGCCAGCAGCCAGAAGGGGGCGTCAGGCTACACCTTC	CASSQKGASGYTF
NA	NA	TRBV15	TRBJ1-5	TGTGCCACCAGCAGAGGGCGGGGGGAGAGTCAGCCCCAGCATTTT	CATSRGRGESQPQHF
TRBD2	NA	TRBV11-2	TRBJ2-7	TGTGCCAGCAGCTTGGGGACTAGCGGGCCTGCGGACGAGCAGTACTTC	CASSLGTSGPADEQYF
TRBD1	NA	TRBV28	TRBJ2-1	TGTGCCAGCAGTTCTATACCCGACAGGGGCATGTACAATGAGCAGTTCTTC	CASSSIPDRGMYNEQFF
TRBD2	once	TRBV11-3	TRBJ2-2	TGTGCCAGCATCCCGTCGGGAGGAATCACCGGGGAGCTGTTTTTT	CASIPSGGITGELFF
TRBD2	NA	TRBV2	TRBJ2-7	TGTGCCAGCAGGGGGGGAGCGGGGATATACGAGCAGTACTTC	CASRGGAGIYEQYF
NA	NA	TRBV4-3	TRBJ2-1	TGCGCCAGCAGCCAAGAAGGGGGAATCTTTGGGCACAATGAGCAGTTCTTC	CASSQEGGIFGHNEQFF
NA	NA	TRBV14	TRBJ2-3	TGTGCCAGCAGCCATCTAGGGGACTTCCCGACGTCGACAGATACGCAGTATTTT	CASSHLGDFPTSTDTQYF